Below are 18 T cell receptor beta chains sequenced from a single sample in a study of T cells in pancreatic ductal adenocarcinoma. Here immunoSEQ multiplex PCR was the method, and the copy in TCRdb shows in-frame clones only, minus some. Of roughly 100,000 clones detected, roughly 96% appear once; the ten largest clones hold under 3.5%. No neoadjuvant therapy was given to the selected pancreatic ductal adenocarcinoma patients before their surgery. Sequencing input: PBMCs. The source of these receptors is a human donor with pancreatic ductal adenocarcinoma.

The chain joins TRBV19 to TRBJ2-2, with 8 nucleotides matching TRBD1. The CDR3 covers 13 residues. The germline CDR1 and CDR2 sequences are LNHDA and SQIVND (reference sequence). J gave up 5 bases and V 10 bases, and 6 bases lay outside the gene matches. The CDR3 bases are TGTGCCACTGGACAGGGAAAGACCGGGGAGCTGTTTTTT. It codes for CATGQGKTGELFF.

CDR3 nucleotides: TGCGCCAGCCGGACTAGCGGGACTAGCACAGATACGCAGTATTTT. It yields the protein CASRTSGTSTDTQYF. The chain carries TRBV5-1 and TRBJ2-3; 12 positions match TRBD2. V shed 7 bases and J 0 bases; nucleotides not matched to a gene: 3. Germline-derived CDR1 and CDR2 are SGHRS and YFSETQ. CDR3 length: 15 amino acids.

This sequence joins TRBV28 and TRBJ2-2, with a tentative D call TRBD2 (6 bases). Trimming left V 6 bases short and J 5 bases short, with 10 bases between. CDR3 length: 13 amino acids. Looked up from germline, CDR1 is MDHEN and CDR2 is SYDVKM. The DNA of the CDR3 is TGTGCCAGCAGGATGGGGGGAACCGGGGAGCTGTTTTTT. Its protein is CASRMGGTGELFF.

The chain employs TRBV5-1 and TRBJ1-2, with 7 bases fitting TRBD1. Germline CDR1 SGHRS, CDR2 YFSETQ. The CDR3 is 14 residues long. After removal of 0 bases from V and 4 bases from J, the junction contained 3 bases not matched to a gene. CDR3 amino acids: CASSLETGSYGYTF. The CDR3, as DNA: TGCGCCAGCAGCTTGGAGACAGGGTCCTATGGCTACACCTTC.

The V and J genes are TRBV2 and TRBJ2-7; 7 bases fit TRBD1. The trim removed 6 bases at V and 2 bases at J, leaving 13 bases unmatched. The CDR3 length is 16 residues. In germline, CDR1 is SNHLY, CDR2 FYNNEI. The CDR3 nucleotides read TGTGCCAGCAGCCACGCCACAGGGGAAGGAACCTACGAGCAGTACTTC. Translation gives CASSHATGEGTYEQYF.

This clone was seen just once. V is TRBV5-4 and J is TRBJ2-5; 9 bases fit TRBD2. The CDR3 spans 15 residues. In germline, CDR1 is SGHNT, CDR2 YYREEE (reference sequence). J lost 7 bases, V lost 1 base, and 8 bases had no gene match. The DNA of the CDR3 is TGTGCCAGCAGCTTGCCAGCGGGAGGACCCGGGACCCAGTACTTC. Its protein is CASSLPAGGPGTQYF.

The rearrangement links TRBV28 to TRBJ2-7; TRBD2 matches at 13 bases. V gave up 5 bases and J gave up 4 bases; unmatched junction bases: 2. Per germline, CDR1 MDHEN and CDR2 SYDVKM. The CDR3 sequence is 14 residues long. This CDR3 reads CASSRTSGSYEQYF. As DNA, the CDR3 is TGTGCCAGCAGTCGGACTAGCGGGAGTTACGAGCAGTACTTC. The full variable domain, with the rest looked up from reference TRBV28 and TRBJ2-7, is DVKVTQSSRYLVKRTGEKVFLECVQDMDHENMFWYRQDPGLGLRLIYFSYDVKMKEKGDIPEGYSVSREKKERFSLILESASTNQTSMYLCASSRTSGSYEQYFGPGTRLTVT.

This chain uses TRBV15 with TRBJ2-7; the match to TRBD1 covers 9 bases. The germline V gene has CDR1 LNHNV and CDR2 YYDKDF (reference sequence). This CDR3 region has 14 residues. V was pared by 3 bases and J by 6 bases, with 6 bases of the junction left unmatched. The CDR3 reads CATSSLQGASEQYF. The DNA for the CDR3 is TGTGCCACCAGCAGCTTACAGGGGGCAAGCGAGCAGTACTTC.

The rearrangement joins TRBV30 to TRBJ2-1; TRBD2 matches at 11 bases. The V gene's germline CDR1 is GTSNPN and CDR2 SVGIG (reference sequence). The CDR3 extends over 16 amino acids. V trimming: 3 bases; J trimming: 2 bases; junction bases outside the gene matches: 6. The CDR3 DNA reads as TGTGCCTGGAGACTAGCGGGAGCCTTAACCTACAATGAGCAGTTCTTC. It is translated as CAWRLAGALTYNEQFF.

The V and J genes are TRBV30 and TRBJ2-2, with D unclear. The CDR3 consists of 13 residues. The germline V and J ends were trimmed by 3 bases and 2 bases, with 7 bases remaining between them. CDR1 is GTSNPN, CDR2 SVGIG, per germline (reference sequence). CDR3 nucleotides: TGTGCCTGGAGGAGTCTAAACACCGGGGAGCTGTTTTTT. Translated, it gives CAWRSLNTGELFF. Variable domain in full (rest from reference TRBV30 and TRBJ2-2): SQTIHQWPATLVQPVGSPLSLECTVEGTSNPNLYWYRQAAGRGLQLLFYSVGIGQISSEVPQNLSASRPQDRQFILSSKKLLLSDSGFYLCAWRSLNTGELFFGEGSRLTVL.

This clone was counted a single time. The chain joins TRBV7-9 to TRBJ2-6, with a possible D match to TRBD2 (6 bases). Trimming left V 8 bases short and J 3 bases short, with 8 bases between. In germline, CDR1 is SEHNR, CDR2 FQNEAQ (reference sequence). This CDR3 contains 13 residues. For the CDR3, the DNA is TGTGCCAGCGGGACTTATGGGGCCAACGTCCTGACTTTC. It translates to CASGTYGANVLTF. Full variable domain (outside the CDR3, taken from reference TRBV7-9 and TRBJ2-6): DTGVSQNPRHKITKRGQNVTFRCDPISEHNRLYWYRQTLGQGPEFLTYFQNEAQLEKSRLLSDRFSAERPKGSFSTLEIQRTEQGDSAMYLCASGTYGANVLTFGAGSRLTVL.

This clone was seen once. CDR3 residues: CASTSPSGMGETQYF. The CDR3, as DNA: TGTGCCAGCACATCTCCCTCAGGGATGGGGGAGACCCAGTACTTC. J is TRBJ2-5 and V is TRBV5-6; D possibly corresponds to TRBD1 (5 bases). Germline-derived CDR1 and CDR2 are SGHDT and YYEEEE. The CDR3 consists of 15 residues. V shed 6 bases and J shed 5 bases, with 20 bases lying between them. The complete variable domain, with remaining parts taken from reference TRBV5-6 and TRBJ2-5, reads DAGVTQSPTHLIKTRGQQVTLRCSPKSGHDTVSWYQQALGQGPQFIFQYYEEEERQRGNFPDRFSGHQFPNYSSELNVNALLLGDSALYLCASTSPSGMGETQYFGPGTRLLVL.

The chain employs TRBV6-5 and TRBJ1-1; D is possibly TRBD1 (6 bases). CDR1 and CDR2 from the germline V gene are MNHEY and SVGAGI. This CDR3 comprises 15 residues. The ends were cut back, 0 bases at V and 11 bases at J, with 19 bases in the middle. This CDR3 is CASSYSTVGAREAFF. The DNA of the CDR3 is TGTGCCAGCAGTTACTCCACAGTGGGGGCGAGAGAGGCTTTCTTT.

This chain uses TRBV2 with TRBJ2-5; the D is unclear. This CDR3 contains 13 residues. Germline V gene data show CDR1 as SNHLY and CDR2 as FYNNEI. V was shortened by 6 bases and J by 5 bases, with 13 bases between the two germline ends. CDR3: CASRERSAETQYF. In DNA form, the CDR3 reads TGTGCCAGCAGAGAAAGGTCAGCGGAGACCCAGTACTTC. Complete variable domain (other parts from reference TRBV2 and TRBJ2-5): EPEVTQTPSHQVTQMGQEVILRCVPISNHLYFYWYRQILGQKVEFLVSFYNNEISEKSEIFDDQFSVERPDGSNFTLKIRSTKLEDSAMYFCASRERSAETQYFGPGTRLLVL.

The chain joins TRBV2 to TRBJ2-1; TRBD2 matches 11 bases. The CDR3 is 18 residues long. Germline V lookup: CDR1 SNHLY, CDR2 FYNNEI. V trimming: 2 bases; J trimming: 6 bases; junction bases outside the gene matches: 12. The CDR3 nucleotides are TGTGCCAGCAGTGAATTCCCCATCGGGCTAGCGGGAGGCAATGAGCAGTTCTTC. Translated: CASSEFPIGLAGGNEQFF.

The chain recombines TRBV9 with TRBJ2-3, with TRBD2 identical over 14 bases. Germline V CDR1 and CDR2: SGDLS, YYNGEE. The CDR3 consists of 18 residues. Trimming removed 4 bases from V and 4 bases from J; junction bases left unmatched: 11. The CDR3 sequence is CASSPRLAGGVSPDTQYF. The CDR3 nucleotides read TGTGCCAGCAGCCCTAGACTAGCGGGAGGGGTGTCACCAGATACGCAGTATTTT.

The V gene is TRBV19, the J gene TRBJ2-2; D remains unclear. V was trimmed by 7 bases and J by 0 bases, leaving 9 bases between them. CDR3 length: 14 amino acids. Germline V gene lookup returns CDR1 LNHDA and CDR2 SQIVND (reference sequence). CDR3 bases: TGTGCCAGTAAACGGTCGGCGAACACCGGGGAGCTGTTTTTT. It codes for CASKRSANTGELFF.

J is TRBJ2-7 and V is TRBV19; TRBD2 aligns across 7 bases. Germline-derived CDR1 and CDR2 are LNHDA and SQIVND (reference sequence). V lost 1 base to trimming and J lost 2 bases; unmatched junction nucleotides: 5. CDR3 length equals 15 residues. CDR3 sequence (DNA): TGTGCCAGTAGTATAGTCCCAGCGGGACCCTACGAGCAGTACTTC. Translating it yields CASSIVPAGPYEQYF.